The clone carrying this T cell receptor (beta chain) appeared a few times. Its antigen is unidentified. No treatment had been given to any patient before thyroid surgery. This specimen comes from a study of metastatic and nonmetastatic thyroid tumors. Findings and caveats of the study: TCR beta diversity was reportedly significantly higher in malignant thyroid tumors than benign nodules, in blood and tumor.

Germline V gene lookup returns CDR1 SGHRS and CDR2 YFSETQ. Trimming shortened V by 5 bases and J by 3 bases, and 17 bases separated the two germline ends. This CDR3 region has 15 residues. TCRdb reassembled clones from the PCR reads with MiXCR. This table has approximately 12,000 clones, 23% appearing once. Sequencing input: adjacent normal tissue. The rearrangement uses TRBV5-1 and TRBJ2-5; D is possibly TRBD1 or TRBD2 (6 bases each). The receptor's source is a female donor with papillary thyroid cancer or a benign thyroid nodule (not recorded which). Some clones in this sample may be carry-over from other donors' samples. The CDR3 region is CASRGYGGGEETQYF. CDR3 DNA sequence: TGCGCCAGCAGGGGCTATGGGGGCGGGGAAGAGACCCAGTACTTC. The variable domain in full, completed from reference TRBV5-1 and TRBJ2-5, reads KAGVTQTPRYLIKTRGQQVTLSCSPISGHRSVSWYQQTPGQGLQFLFEYFSETQRNKGNFPGRFSGRQFSNSRSEMNVSTLELGDSALYLCASRGYGGGEETQYFGPGTRLLVL.